What follows is one TCR beta chain and its context. The sample comes from a study of blood T cell repertoires in COVID-19. Overall study context: Researchers got acute and convalescent COVID-19 samples from the United States, Italy and Spain.

Participants were placed into cohorts based on the clinical history they reported. Within 2 weeks of study entry, exposed participants had contacted a PCR-confirmed or clinician-diagnosed COVID-19 case. Source study methods: Amplified reference gene primers provided the basis for estimating nucleated cell counts. TCRdb's table, derived via immunoSEQ multiplex PCR, lists solely in-frame clones and lacks some. That table gives V, J and clone size, and the DNA gave D and trimming. This table has under 250,000 clones, 75% to 90% appearing once. The CDR3 has 15 residues. CDR1 and CDR2 (germline): SGDLS, YYNGEE. J lost 8 bases, V lost 2 bases, and 10 bases had no gene match.

The gene calls are TRBV9 and TRBJ1-2; 9 bases map to TRBD1. This TCR was recovered from a woman aged 25 to 45 who had been exposed to COVID-19. Sequences were obtained from PBMCs or T cells enriched from blood (not recorded which). The CDR3 here is CASSVGLQGAGGYTF. The CDR3 DNA is TGTGCCAGCAGCGTTGGTTTACAGGGGGCCGGGGGCTACACCTTC.